A single sample is the source of the 21 T cell receptor beta chains below, sequenced in a study of glioma-infiltrating T cells. Amplification of TCR alpha and beta CDR3 regions from RNA used iRepertoire nested multiplex PCR. TCRdb ran MiXCR on the multiplex PCR reads and lists one entry per CDR3 protein. The repertoire holds about 99,000 distinct CDR3 sequences, with 25% to 35% as singletons. Sequences were obtained from glioma tissue, nonneoplastic brain tissue, or PBMCs (not recorded which). These receptors were obtained from a human donor with low-grade glioma or glioblastoma, undergoing nonglioma brain surgery, or in good health (not recorded which).

As to this clonotype: This may arise from a read error, as a much more abundant clone is one base away. The chain joins TRBV4-2 to TRBJ2-5; D unclear. This CDR3 contains 15 residues. Germline loops: CDR1 LGHNA, CDR2 YNFKEQ. In DNA, the CDR3 is TGTGCCAGCAGCCAGAGAGGACGGCTCCAAGATACCCAGTACTTC. This codes for CASSQRGRLQDTQYF.

Of note for this clonotype: A much larger clone lies a single base off, so this may be a read error. The genes are TRBV27 and TRBJ1-5; TRBD1 matches at 7 bases. The J segment lost 6 bases and the V segment lost 6 bases, leaving 14 bases of the junction unmatched. There are 16 residues in the CDR3. Germline V lookup: CDR1 MNHEY, CDR2 SMNVEV (reference sequence). Here the CDR3 reads CASSVTGGGCGQPQHF. The DNA for the CDR3 is TGTGCCAGCAGCGTTACGGGAGGGGGCTGTGGTCAGCCCCAGCATTTT.

A note on this clonotype: A much more abundant neighbour one base away suggests this may be a read error. The rearrangement uses TRBV7-9 and TRBJ2-5; 7 bases are a match to TRBD2. The length of the CDR3 is 18 residues. After removal of 2 bases from V and 5 bases from J, the junction contained 17 bases not matched to a gene. CDR1 is SEHNR, CDR2 FQNEAQ, per germline (reference sequence). CDR3 in DNA: TGTGCCAGCAGCTTACGGGGACTAACGGGGGACTGGGGGGAGACCCAGTACTTC. It is translated as CASSLRGLTGDWGETQYF.

The chain carries TRBV7-2 and TRBJ1-6, with D hard to call. V lost 5 bases and J 7 bases, leaving 18 bases between the germline ends. CDR3 length: 16 amino acids. Germline-derived CDR1 and CDR2 are SGHTA and FQGNSA. Here the CDR3 reads CASSPPGSRPNSPLHF. In DNA form, the CDR3 reads TGTGCCAGCAGCCCCCCGGGGTCGCGGCCCAATTCACCCCTCCACTTT.

This clonotype was seen a few times. The rearrangement links TRBV29-1 to TRBJ2-3; D gene unclear. V lost 4 bases to trimming and J lost 0 bases, with 5 bases between them. The CDR3 spans 12 residues. Germline values: CDR1 SQVTM, CDR2 ANQGSEA. The CDR3 protein is CSVGVSTDTQYF. CDR3 nucleotide sequence: TGCAGCGTTGGAGTGAGCACAGATACGCAGTATTTT.

V is TRBV7-3 and J is TRBJ2-1, with D tentatively TRBD1 (5 bases). Trimming cost V 1 base and J 7 bases, with 8 bases left between them. Looked up from germline, CDR1 is SGHTA and CDR2 is FQGTGA. The length of the CDR3 is 13 residues. CDR3 in amino acids: CASSLMGLNEQFF. DNA of the CDR3: TGTGCCAGCAGCTTAATGGGGCTAAATGAGCAGTTCTTC.

In regard to this clonotype: With a much larger clone just one base away, this may be a read error. This chain uses TRBV20-1 with TRBJ2-7, with a possible D match to TRBD2 (5 bases). The CDR3 runs 13 residues. The germline V and J ends were trimmed by 0 bases and 9 bases, with 15 bases remaining between them. Germline loops: CDR1 DFQATT, CDR2 SNEGSKA (reference sequence). The CDR3 reads CSARDPGIGGQYF. The CDR3 nucleotides read TGCAGTGCTAGAGATCCGGGGATTGGTGGGCAGTACTTC.

A few counts support this clonotype. The CDR3 coding sequence is TGTGCCAGCTTCGACAGGGGGCGCAGGGGCTACACCTTC. This sequence encodes CASFDRGRRGYTF. The J gene is TRBJ1-2, the V gene TRBV2; 10 nucleotides align to TRBD1. V trimming: 8 bases; J trimming: 8 bases; junction bases outside the gene matches: 8. The CDR3 has 13 residues. Germline loops: CDR1 SNHLY, CDR2 FYNNEI.

This clonotype occurred many times. This chain connects TRBV24-1 to TRBJ1-2; D is possibly TRBD1 (6 bases). Per germline, CDR1 KGHDR and CDR2 SFDVKD. CDR3 size: 12 residues. Trimming pared 12 bases from V and 8 bases from J, leaving 18 bases between. The CDR3 loop reads CALEGGNRGYTF. For the CDR3, the DNA is TGTGCCCTCGAGGGGGGAAACCGGGGCTACACCTTC.

This clonotype was counted many times. The chain employs TRBV4-2 and TRBJ2-1; D not certain. V was pared by 2 bases and J by 4 bases, with 6 bases between. The germline CDR1 and CDR2 sequences are LGHNA and YNFKEQ. CDR3 length equals 13 residues. The CDR3 here is CASSQRVYNEQFF. CDR3 in DNA: TGTGCCAGCAGCCAACGGGTATACAATGAGCAGTTCTTC.

This clonotype has at least ten counts. CDR3 residues: CASSSSTHEQYF. CDR3 in DNA: TGTGCCAGCAGCTCCTCGACCCACGAGCAGTACTTC. The chain carries TRBV7-2 and TRBJ2-7, with unresolved D. The V end was cut by 4 bases, the J end by 5 bases, with 9 bases between. The CDR3 length is 12 residues. Germline CDR1 SGHTA, CDR2 FQGNSA.

This clonotype occurred many times. The chain carries TRBV7-2 and TRBJ2-3; the D gene is possibly TRBD2 (6 bases). The V end lost 5 bases, the J end lost 6 bases, and 15 bases lay between the germline ends. CDR1 is SGHTA, CDR2 FQGNSA, per germline. This CDR3 has 14 residues. The CDR3 loop is CASSLRAGRDTQYF. The CDR3 coding sequence is TGTGCCAGCAGCCTACGGGCGGGGAGGGATACGCAGTATTTT.

The J gene is TRBJ2-1, the V gene TRBV5-1, with 11 bases lining up with TRBD2. Germline loops: CDR1 SGHRS, CDR2 YFSETQ. The CDR3 runs 17 residues. With V trimmed by 0 bases and J by 2 bases, 4 bases remained unmatched. CDR3 protein: CASSLDPSGGTYNEQFF. CDR3 coding DNA: TGCGCCAGCAGCTTGGATCCTAGCGGGGGGACCTACAATGAGCAGTTCTTC.

The chain joins TRBV12-3 or TRBV12-4 to TRBJ2-1, with TRBD2 identical over 9 bases. The junction had 5 bases not matched to a gene; V was cut back by 3 bases and J by 5 bases. The CDR3 is 15 residues long. CDR3 bases: TGTGCCAGCAGTTTTGGCGGGGGGGCTGACAATGAGCAGTTCTTC. It is translated as CASSFGGGADNEQFF.

The chain combines TRBV5-4 with TRBJ2-1; D might be TRBD1 (5 bases). The CDR3 runs 15 residues. V shed 4 bases and J shed 8 bases, with 19 bases lying between them. The V gene's germline CDR1 is SGHNT and CDR2 YYREEE (reference sequence). As DNA, the CDR3 is TGTGCCAGCAGCCTGAAGGGGTCAGGTTCATATGAGCAGTTCTTC. This translates into CASSLKGSGSYEQFF.

This clonotype was seen at least ten times. The V and J genes are TRBV4-3 and TRBJ1-2; no clear D gene. This CDR3 spans 11 amino acids. V was shortened by 4 bases and J by 7 bases, with 7 bases between the two germline ends. Germline V CDR1 and CDR2: LGHNA, YSLEER. CDR3 DNA: TGCGCCAGCAGCCTAAGTGGTGGCTACACCTTC. Amino acid sequence: CASSLSGGYTF.

Turning to this clonotype: A much more abundant neighbour one base away suggests this may be a read error. The rearrangement links TRBV19 to TRBJ1-5; no reliable D call. CDR1 and CDR2 (germline): LNHDA, SQIVND (reference sequence). This CDR3 has 14 amino acids. The V end was cut by 2 bases, the J end by 3 bases, with 8 bases between. The CDR3 nucleotides read TGTGCCAGTAGTATACGGGGTACCAATCAGCCCCAGCATTTT. Its protein is CASSIRGTNQPQHF.

This chain joins TRBV7-8 and TRBJ1-5; TRBD1 is a possible D gene (5 bases). Trimming stripped 0 bases from V and 0 bases from J, with 6 bases between. This CDR3 contains 15 residues. Germline V CDR1 and CDR2: SGHVS, FQNEAQ. CDR3 sequence reads: CASSLARVSNQPQHF. The CDR3 nucleotides are TGTGCCAGCAGCTTAGCCAGGGTTAGCAATCAGCCCCAGCATTTT.

This clonotype was observed at least ten times. The junction and the germline gene differ at one end; a read error may be behind it. This sequence joins TRBV20-1 and TRBJ2-1; D is undetermined. This CDR3 spans 14 amino acids. Looked up from germline, CDR1 is DFQATT and CDR2 is SNEGSKA (reference sequence). For the CDR3, the DNA is TGCAGTGCCAGAGACGCAAGCTCCTACAATGAGCAGTTCTTC. Amino acids: CSARDASSYNEQFF.

This clonotype was detected many times. This rearrangement joins TRBV7-9 to TRBJ2-7, with TRBD1 matching 9 bases. The length of the CDR3 is 14 residues. The ends lost 2 bases at V and 5 bases at J; junction bases unmatched: 4. Germline V gives CDR1 SEHNR, CDR2 FQNEAQ (reference sequence). CDR3 sequence: CASSLQGQGHEQYF. Here the CDR3 DNA reads TGTGCCAGCAGCTTACAGGGACAGGGCCACGAGCAGTACTTC.

As concerns this clonotype: This could be a read error, since a much larger clone is one nucleotide away. This likely comes from a read error, as the CDR3 has no conserved phenylalanine or tryptophan at its end. J is TRBJ2-1 and V is TRBV2; 7 bases fit TRBD2. The ends lost 0 bases at V and 9 bases at J; junction bases unmatched: 11. CDR3 length equals 16 residues. The V gene's germline CDR1 is SNHLY and CDR2 FYNNEI. The CDR3 here is CASSEAGTKPTPEQFL. The CDR3 nucleotides are TGTGCCAGCAGTGAAGCCGGGACTAAACCAACTCCTGAGCAGTTCTTG.